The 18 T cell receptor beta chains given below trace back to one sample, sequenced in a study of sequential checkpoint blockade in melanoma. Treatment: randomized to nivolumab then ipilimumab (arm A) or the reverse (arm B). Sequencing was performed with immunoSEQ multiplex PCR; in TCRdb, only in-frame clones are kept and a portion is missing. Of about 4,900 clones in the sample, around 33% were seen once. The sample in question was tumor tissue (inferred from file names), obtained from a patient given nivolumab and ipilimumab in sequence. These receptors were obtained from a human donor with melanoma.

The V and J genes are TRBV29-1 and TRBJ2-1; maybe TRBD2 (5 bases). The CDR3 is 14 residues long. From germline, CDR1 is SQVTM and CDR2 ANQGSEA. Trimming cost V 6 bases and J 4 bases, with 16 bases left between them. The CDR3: CSVTAPGGYNEQFF. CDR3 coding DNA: TGCAGCGTGACTGCCCCAGGAGGATACAATGAGCAGTTCTTC.

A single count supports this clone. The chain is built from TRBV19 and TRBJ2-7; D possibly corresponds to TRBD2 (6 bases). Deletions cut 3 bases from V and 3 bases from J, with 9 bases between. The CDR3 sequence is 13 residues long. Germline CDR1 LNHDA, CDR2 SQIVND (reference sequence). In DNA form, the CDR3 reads TGTGCCAGTAGTATGGGGGGAGGCTACGAGCAGTACTTC. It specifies CASSMGGGYEQYF.

CDR3 in DNA: TGCGCCAGCAGCTTGGGAGCGGGATCGGGTAATGAGCAGTTCTTC. The encoded protein is CASSLGAGSGNEQFF. The chain links TRBV5-1 to TRBJ2-1, with 7 bases matching TRBD2. Looked up from germline, CDR1 is SGHRS and CDR2 is YFSETQ. V was clipped by 0 bases and J by 7 bases; unmatched bases: 7. The CDR3 is made up of 15 amino acids.

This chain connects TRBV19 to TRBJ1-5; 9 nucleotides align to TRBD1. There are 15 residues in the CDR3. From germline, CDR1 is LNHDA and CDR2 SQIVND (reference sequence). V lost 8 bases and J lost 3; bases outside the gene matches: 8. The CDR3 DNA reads TGTGCCAGTGAACCGGGACAGGGTGTCAATCAGCCCCAGCATTTT. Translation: CASEPGQGVNQPQHF. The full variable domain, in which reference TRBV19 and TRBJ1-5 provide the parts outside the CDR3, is DGGITQSPKYLFRKEGQNVTLSCEQNLNHDAMYWYRQDPGQGLRLIYYSQIVNDFQKGDIAEGYSVSREKKESFPLTVTSAQKNPTAFYLCASEPGQGVNQPQHFGDGTRLSIL.

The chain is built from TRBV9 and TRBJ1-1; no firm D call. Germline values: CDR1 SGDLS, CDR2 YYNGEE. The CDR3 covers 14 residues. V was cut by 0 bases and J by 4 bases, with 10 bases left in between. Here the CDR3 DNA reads TGTGCCAGCAGCGTAGCTGGGGTAGGCACTGAAGCTTTCTTT. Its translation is CASSVAGVGTEAFF.

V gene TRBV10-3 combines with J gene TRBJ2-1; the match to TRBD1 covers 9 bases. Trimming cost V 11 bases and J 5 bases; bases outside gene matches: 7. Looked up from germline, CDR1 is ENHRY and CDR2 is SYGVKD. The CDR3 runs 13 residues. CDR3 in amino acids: CAAGQGENNEQFF. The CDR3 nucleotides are TGTGCCGCGGGACAGGGTGAGAACAATGAGCAGTTCTTC.

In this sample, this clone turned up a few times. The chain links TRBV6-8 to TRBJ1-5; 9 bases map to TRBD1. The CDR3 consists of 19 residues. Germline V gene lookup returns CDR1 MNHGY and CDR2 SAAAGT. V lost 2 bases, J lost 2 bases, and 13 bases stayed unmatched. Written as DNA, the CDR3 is TGTGCCAGCAGTTACCCGGGACAGGGCCGCCTTATGGGCAATCAGCCCCAGCATTTT. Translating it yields CASSYPGQGRLMGNQPQHF.

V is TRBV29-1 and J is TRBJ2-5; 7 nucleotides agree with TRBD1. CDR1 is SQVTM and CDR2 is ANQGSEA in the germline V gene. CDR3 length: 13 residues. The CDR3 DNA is TGCAGTGCCGGTAGGGGGCGCGGGGAGACCCAGTACTTC. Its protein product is CSAGRGRGETQYF.

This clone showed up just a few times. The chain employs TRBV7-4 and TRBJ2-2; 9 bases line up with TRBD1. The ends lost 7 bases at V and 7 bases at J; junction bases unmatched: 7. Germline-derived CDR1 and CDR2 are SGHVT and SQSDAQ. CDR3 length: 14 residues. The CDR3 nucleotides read TGTGCCAGCACTCCGGGACAGGGATTCGGGGAGCTGTTTTTT. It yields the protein CASTPGQGFGELFF.

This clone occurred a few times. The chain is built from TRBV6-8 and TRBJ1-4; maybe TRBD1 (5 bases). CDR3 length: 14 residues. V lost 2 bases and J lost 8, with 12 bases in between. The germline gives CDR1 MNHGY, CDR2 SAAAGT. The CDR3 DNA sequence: TGTGCCAGCAGTTACGGGGGAGTAGGGGAAAAACTGTTTTTT. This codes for CASSYGGVGEKLFF.

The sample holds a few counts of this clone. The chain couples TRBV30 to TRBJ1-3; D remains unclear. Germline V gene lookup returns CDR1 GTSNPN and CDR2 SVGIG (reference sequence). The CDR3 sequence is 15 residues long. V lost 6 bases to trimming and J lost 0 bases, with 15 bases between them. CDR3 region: CACRLPGSSGNTIYF. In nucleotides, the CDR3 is TGTGCCTGCCGCCTCCCGGGAAGCTCTGGAAACACCATATATTTT.

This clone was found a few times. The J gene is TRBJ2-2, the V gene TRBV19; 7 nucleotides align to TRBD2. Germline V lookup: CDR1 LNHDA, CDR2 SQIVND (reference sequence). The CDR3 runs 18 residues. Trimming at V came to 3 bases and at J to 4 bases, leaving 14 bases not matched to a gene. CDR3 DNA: TGTGCCAGTAGTATGTCGGGGGGAGTTTTCGAAGGCACCGGGGAGCTGTTTTTT. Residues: CASSMSGGVFEGTGELFF.

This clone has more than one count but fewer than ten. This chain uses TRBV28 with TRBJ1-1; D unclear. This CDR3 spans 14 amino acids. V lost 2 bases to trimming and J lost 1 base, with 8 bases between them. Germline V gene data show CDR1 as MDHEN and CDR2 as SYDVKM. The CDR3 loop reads CASSLEIGNTEAFF. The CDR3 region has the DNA TGTGCCAGCAGTTTAGAGATCGGGAACACTGAAGCTTTCTTT.

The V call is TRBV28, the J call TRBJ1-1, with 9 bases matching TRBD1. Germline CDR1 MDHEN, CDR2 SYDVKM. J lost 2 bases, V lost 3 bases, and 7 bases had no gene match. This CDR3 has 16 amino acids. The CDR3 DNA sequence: TGTGCCAGCAGTTTGCCGCCGGGACAGGGTAACACTGAAGCTTTCTTT. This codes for CASSLPPGQGNTEAFF.

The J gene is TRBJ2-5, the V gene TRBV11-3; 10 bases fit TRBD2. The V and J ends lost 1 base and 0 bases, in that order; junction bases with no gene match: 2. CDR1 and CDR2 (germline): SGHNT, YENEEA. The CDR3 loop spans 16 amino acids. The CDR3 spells CASSLGLAGNQETQYF. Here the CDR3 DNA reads TGTGCCAGCAGCTTAGGACTAGCGGGCAACCAAGAGACCCAGTACTTC.

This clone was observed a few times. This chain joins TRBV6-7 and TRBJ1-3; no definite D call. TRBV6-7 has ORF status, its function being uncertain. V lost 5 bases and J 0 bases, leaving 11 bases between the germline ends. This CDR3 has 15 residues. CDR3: CASSEEAASGNTIYF. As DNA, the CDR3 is TGTGCCAGCAGTGAAGAGGCTGCCTCTGGAAACACCATATATTTT.

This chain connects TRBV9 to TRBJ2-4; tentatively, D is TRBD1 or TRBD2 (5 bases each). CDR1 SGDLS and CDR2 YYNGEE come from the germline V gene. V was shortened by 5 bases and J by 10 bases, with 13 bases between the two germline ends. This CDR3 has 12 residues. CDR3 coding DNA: TGTGCCAGCAGACTCCGGGGCCATATTCAGTACTTC. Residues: CASRLRGHIQYF.

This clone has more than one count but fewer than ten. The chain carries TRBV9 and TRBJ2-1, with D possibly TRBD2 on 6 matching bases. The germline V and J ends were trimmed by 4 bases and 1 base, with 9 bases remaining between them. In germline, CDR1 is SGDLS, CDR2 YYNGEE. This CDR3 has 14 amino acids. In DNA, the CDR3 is TGTGCCAGCAGCTTCGCGGGGTCCTACAATGAGCAGTTCTTC. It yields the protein CASSFAGSYNEQFF.